These 2 T cell receptor beta chains were all obtained from the same sample, sequenced in a study of shared clonotypes between healthy human individuals. Repertoires were generated with immunoSEQ multiplex PCR, while TCRdb's copy carries only in-frame clones and drops some. The top ten clones hold more than 0.95% of a sample with nearly 2 million clones, about 95% of them seen once. Naive-designated CD8 cells lacked CD45RO, were positively enriched for CCR7, and omitted terminally differentiated effector memory CD45RA+ cells. The sample was naive CD8+ T cells sorted from blood. The source is a man aged 18 to 29 in good health.

Concerning this clone: The identical CDR3 is also encoded by other nucleotide sequences in the sample. The V and J genes are TRBV19 and TRBJ2-3; a weak D match, TRBD2 (5 bases). The CDR3 covers 15 residues. In germline, CDR1 is LNHDA, CDR2 SQIVND (reference sequence). V was shortened by 1 base and J by 0 bases, with 8 bases between the two germline ends. The CDR3 sequence: CASSIVGGSTDTQYF. The CDR3 DNA reads TGTGCCAGTAGTATAGTCGGCGGGAGCACAGATACGCAGTATTTT.

In regard to this clone: Other DNA sequences in the same sample also yield this CDR3. The chain joins TRBV20-1 to TRBJ2-1, with D maybe TRBD2 (5 bases). The CDR3 length is 10 residues. Germline values: CDR1 DFQATT, CDR2 SNEGSKA (reference sequence). Trimming stripped 6 bases from V and 9 bases from J, with 9 bases between. The CDR3, as DNA: TGCAGTGCGTCAGAGGGTGAGCAGTTCTTC. Its translation is CSASEGEQFF.